This T cell receptor beta chain was sequenced in a study of T cells in Graves' hyperthyroidism and ophthalmopathy. This clonotype was recorded at least ten times. Its target is not known. Researchers amplified the TCR beta CDR3 regions from RNA transcripts. During a first-round RT-PCR of the TCR CDR3, the HTBI primer set was used. TCRdb re-called the multiplex PCR reads through MiXCR, storing one row per CDR3 protein. Counted here are more than 450,000 distinct CDR3 sequences, roughly 21% occurring once; the ten biggest clones make up approximately 48%. In making diagnoses, clinical symptoms, serum thyroxine and TRAb, thyroid ultrasound and orbital computed tomography were all used. Using about 10 ml of fresh peripheral blood, PBMCs were prepared. General observations from the study: In simple terms, a model built on 13 V-J features told ophthalmopathy apart from stable hyperthyroidism. Most clonotypes expanded in the thyroid (above 0.001) were also present in blood.

The specimen sequenced was blood. This TCR derives from a middle-aged man with Graves' ophthalmopathy.

The CDR3 DNA sequence: TGTGCCTGGAGTCCGGGGGACACTGAAGCTTTCTTT. It translates to CAWSPGDTEAFF. The chain combines TRBV30 with TRBJ1-1; D might be TRBD1 (5 bases). CDR1 and CDR2 from the germline V gene are GTSNPN and SVGIG (reference sequence). This CDR3 is 12 amino acids long. Trimming stripped 2 bases from V and 3 bases from J, with 7 bases between. Complete variable domain (other parts from reference TRBV30 and TRBJ1-1): SQTIHQWPATLVQPVGSPLSLECTVEGTSNPNLYWYRQAAGRGLQLLFYSVGIGQISSEVPQNLSASRPQDRQFILSSKKLLLSDSGFYLCAWSPGDTEAFFGQGTRLTVV.